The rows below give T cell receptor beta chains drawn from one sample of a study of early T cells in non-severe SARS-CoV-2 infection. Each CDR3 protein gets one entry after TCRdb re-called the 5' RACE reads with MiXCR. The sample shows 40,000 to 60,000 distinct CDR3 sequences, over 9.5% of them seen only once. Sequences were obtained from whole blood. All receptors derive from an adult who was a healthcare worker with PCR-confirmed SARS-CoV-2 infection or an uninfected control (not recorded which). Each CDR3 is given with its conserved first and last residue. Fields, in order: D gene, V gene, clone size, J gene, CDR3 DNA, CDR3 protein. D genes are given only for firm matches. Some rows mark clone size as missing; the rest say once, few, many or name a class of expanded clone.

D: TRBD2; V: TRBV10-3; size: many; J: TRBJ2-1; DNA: TGTGCCATCAGTGCCCCGACAAGGAGCGGGGGCAATGAGCAGTTCTTC; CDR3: CAISAPTRSGGNEQFF
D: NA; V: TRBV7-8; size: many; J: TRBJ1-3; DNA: TGTGCCAGCAGCTATTATGTGGAAGGGGGCTCTGGAAACACCATATATTTT; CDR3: CASSYYVEGGSGNTIYF
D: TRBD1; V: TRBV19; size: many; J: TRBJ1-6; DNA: TGTGCCAGTAGTATAGGAGTCTCGGCAGGGGGAGAATCCTATAATTCACCCCTCCACTTT; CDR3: CASSIGVSAGGESYNSPLHF
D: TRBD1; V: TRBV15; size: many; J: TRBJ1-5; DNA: TGTGCCACCAGCAGAGGACAGGGAAGCAATCAGCCCCAGCATTTT; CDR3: CATSRGQGSNQPQHF
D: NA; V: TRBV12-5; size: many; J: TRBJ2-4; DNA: TGTGCTAGTGGTTTGGCCGGAGAGGTCGGGAACATTCAGTACTTC; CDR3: CASGLAGEVGNIQYF
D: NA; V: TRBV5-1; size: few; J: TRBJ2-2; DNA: TGCGCCAGCAGCCCGGGACTTCTCGGGGACACCGGGGAGCTGTTTTTT; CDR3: CASSPGLLGDTGELFF
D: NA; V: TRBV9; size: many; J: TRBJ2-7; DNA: TGTGCCAGCAGCGTAGCACAAGCCTCCTACGAGCAGTACTTC; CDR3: CASSVAQASYEQYF
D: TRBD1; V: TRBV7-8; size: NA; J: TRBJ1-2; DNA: TGTGCCAGCAGCTCAGCCGGACAGGGCGAGGGCTACACCTTC; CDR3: CASSSAGQGEGYTF
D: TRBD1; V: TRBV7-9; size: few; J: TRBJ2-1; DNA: TGTGCCAGCCCGACAGGGACCTACAATGAGCAGTTCTTC; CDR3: CASPTGTYNEQFF
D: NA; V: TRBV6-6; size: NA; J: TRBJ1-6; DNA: TGTGCCAGCAGTTACGACAGACCTTATAATTCACCCCTCCACTTT; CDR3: CASSYDRPYNSPLHF
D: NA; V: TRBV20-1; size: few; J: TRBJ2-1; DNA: TGCAGTGCTAGAAATCCCATTACGGACAGCGCCTACAATGAGCAGTTCTTC; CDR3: CSARNPITDSAYNEQFF
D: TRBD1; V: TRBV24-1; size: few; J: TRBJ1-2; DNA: TGTGCCACCAGTGGGACAGGGGGCGCGAATGGCTACACCTTC; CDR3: CATSGTGGANGYTF
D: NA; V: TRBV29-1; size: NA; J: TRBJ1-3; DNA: TGCAGCGCCATGAAAGGGGTTGGAAACACCATATATTTT; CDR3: CSAMKGVGNTIYF
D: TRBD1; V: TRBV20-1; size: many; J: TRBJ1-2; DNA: TGCAGTGCCCTAGGGGGCGCTGGGGATGGCTACACCTTC; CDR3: CSALGGAGDGYTF
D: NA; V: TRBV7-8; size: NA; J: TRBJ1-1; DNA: TGTGCCAGCAGCCCGGGGCGAGAAGCTTTCTTT; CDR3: CASSPGREAFF
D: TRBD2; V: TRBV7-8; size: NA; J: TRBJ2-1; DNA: TGTGCCAGCAGCTTTAGGACTAGCGGGAGCCCGCCCTACAATGAGCAGTTCTTC; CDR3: CASSFRTSGSPPYNEQFF
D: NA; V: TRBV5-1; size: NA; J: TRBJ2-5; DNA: TGCGCCAGCAGCTTGGCCCCGGCAGGGACCATCCAGACCCAGTACTTC; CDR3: CASSLAPAGTIQTQYF
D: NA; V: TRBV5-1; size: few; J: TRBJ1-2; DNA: TGCGCCAGCAGCTTAACGGGGAATATTGACTATGGCTACACCTTC; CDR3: CASSLTGNIDYGYTF
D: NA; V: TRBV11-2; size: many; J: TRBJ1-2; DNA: TGTGCCAGCAGCTTAGATTACAGGGCCGTCTATGGCTACACCTTC; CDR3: CASSLDYRAVYGYTF
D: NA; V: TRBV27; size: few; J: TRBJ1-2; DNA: TGTGCCAGCAGCCTTACGCCGGGGGTGAGGCAGAACGGCTACACCTTC; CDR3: CASSLTPGVRQNGYTF
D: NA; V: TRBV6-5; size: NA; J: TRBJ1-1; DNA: TGTGCCAGCAGTAAAGGAGGATCTTCTGCTGAAGCTTTCTTT; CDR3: CASSKGGSSAEAFF
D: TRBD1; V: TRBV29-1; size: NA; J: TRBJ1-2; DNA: TGCAGCGTTGGGCAGGGGGACTATGGCTACACCTTC; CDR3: CSVGQGDYGYTF
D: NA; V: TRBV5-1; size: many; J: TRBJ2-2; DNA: TGCGCCAGCAGCTTGCGTGGGGGTGCGAACACCGGGGAGCTGTTTTTT; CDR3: CASSLRGGANTGELFF
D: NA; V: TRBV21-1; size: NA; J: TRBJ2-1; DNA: TGTGCCAGCAGCATGGCATCGGGGGAAGGGCGGGAGACCCCCTACAATGAGCAGTTCTTC; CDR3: CASSMASGEGRETPYNEQFF
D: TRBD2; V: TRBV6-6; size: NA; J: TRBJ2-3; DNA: TGTGCCAGCACCCTTGGACTAGCAGCAGATACGCAGTATTTT; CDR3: CASTLGLAADTQYF
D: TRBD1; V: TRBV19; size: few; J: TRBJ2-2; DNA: TGTGCCAGTAGTATACAGGGGGCGAACACCGGGGAGCTGTTTTTT; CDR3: CASSIQGANTGELFF
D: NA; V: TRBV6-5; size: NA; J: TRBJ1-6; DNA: TGTGCCAGCAGGACCTATAATTCACCCCTCCACTTT; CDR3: CASRTYNSPLHF
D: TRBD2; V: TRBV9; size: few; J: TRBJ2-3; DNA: TGTGCCAGCAGCGTAGGGGGGACTAGCGGAGATAGCACAGATACGCAGTATTTT; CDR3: CASSVGGTSGDSTDTQYF
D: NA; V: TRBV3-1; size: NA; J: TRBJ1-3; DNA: TGTGCCAGCAGCCATGGGGGGCACGGAAACACCATATATTTT; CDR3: CASSHGGHGNTIYF
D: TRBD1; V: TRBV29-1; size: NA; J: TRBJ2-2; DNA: TGCAGCGTCAGTCCCGGGACAGGGGGGACCGGGGAGCTGTTTTTT; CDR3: CSVSPGTGGTGELFF
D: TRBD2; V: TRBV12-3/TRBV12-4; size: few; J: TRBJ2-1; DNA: TGTGCCAGCAGTGTTAGCGGGGGACCTTACAATGAGCAGTTCTTC; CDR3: CASSVSGGPYNEQFF
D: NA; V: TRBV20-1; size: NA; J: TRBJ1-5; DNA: TGCAGTGCTAGAGACCCCCGCGGGGAGGTAGTGGGCAATCAGCCCCAGCATTTT; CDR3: CSARDPRGEVVGNQPQHF
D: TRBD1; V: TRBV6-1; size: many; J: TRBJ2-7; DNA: TGTGCCAGCAGTGCCCCCCGGGACAGGGGAACCCACGAGCAGTACTTC; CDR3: CASSAPRDRGTHEQYF
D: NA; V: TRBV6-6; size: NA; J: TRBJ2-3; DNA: TGTGCCAGCAGCTCGACAGGACGCACAGATACGCAGTATTTT; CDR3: CASSSTGRTDTQYF
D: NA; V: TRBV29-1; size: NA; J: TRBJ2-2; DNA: TGCAGCGTTACTGGACTTGCCGGGGAGCTGTTTTTT; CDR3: CSVTGLAGELFF
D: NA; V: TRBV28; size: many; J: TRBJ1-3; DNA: TGTGCCAGCAGTTCTCTGACGGAGACTCACTCTGGAAACACCATATATTTT; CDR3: CASSSLTETHSGNTIYF
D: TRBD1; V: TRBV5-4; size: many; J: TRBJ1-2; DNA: TGTGCCAGCAGCAACAAGGGACAGGGGGCTGGCTACACCTTC; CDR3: CASSNKGQGAGYTF
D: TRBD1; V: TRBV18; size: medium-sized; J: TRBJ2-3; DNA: TGTGCCAGCTCACCAAAGGGGGCCGGTACGCAGTATTTT; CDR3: CASSPKGAGTQYF
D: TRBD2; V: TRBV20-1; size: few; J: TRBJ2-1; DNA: TGCAGTGCTAGGTCCCCACTAGCGGGAGTGGGGCAGTTCTTC; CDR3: CSARSPLAGVGQFF
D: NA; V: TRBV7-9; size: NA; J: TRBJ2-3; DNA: TGTGCCAGCAGTCAGGGGTCAGATACGCAGTATTTT; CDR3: CASSQGSDTQYF
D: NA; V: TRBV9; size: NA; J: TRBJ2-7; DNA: TGTGCCAGCAGCGAGGGCCCCGCCCCAGCCAACGAGCAGTACTTC; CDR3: CASSEGPAPANEQYF
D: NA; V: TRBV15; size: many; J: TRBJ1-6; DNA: TGTGCCACCAGCACTATTAGGACCGGTAGTTCACCCCTCCACTTT; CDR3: CATSTIRTGSSPLHF
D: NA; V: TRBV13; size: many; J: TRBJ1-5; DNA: TGTGCCAGCAGCTTAGGCAGACCTAGCAATCAGCCCCAGCATTTT; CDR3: CASSLGRPSNQPQHF
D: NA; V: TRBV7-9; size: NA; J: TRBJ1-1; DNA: TGTGCCAGCAGCCCCGGCACCACGAACACTGAAGCTTTCTTT; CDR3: CASSPGTTNTEAFF
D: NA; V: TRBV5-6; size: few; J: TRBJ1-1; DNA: TGTGCCAGCAGCTTGGGGGCAAAAACTGAAGCTTTCTTT; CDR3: CASSLGAKTEAFF
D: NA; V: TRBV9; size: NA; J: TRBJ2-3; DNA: TGTGCCAGCAGCGTGACCTCCAACAGGTACACAGATACGCAGTATTTT; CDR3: CASSVTSNRYTDTQYF
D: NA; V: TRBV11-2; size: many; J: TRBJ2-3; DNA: TGTGCCAGCAGCTGGCAAACTTACACAGATACGCAGTATTTT; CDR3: CASSWQTYTDTQYF